This T cell receptor beta chain was profiled in a study of cytomegalovirus exposure and HLA in healthy donors. Overall study findings and caveats: The classifier, whose performance was assessed in both the original and validation cohorts, reportedly diagnosed cytomegalovirus status with high specificity and sensitivity. About 87% or about 30% of the time was how often most TCR beta V segments were productive, according to an earlier analysis.

Per the germline V gene, CDR1 is KGHSH and CDR2 is LQKENI. The V and J ends lost 0 bases and 5 bases respectively, with 11 bases between them. The CDR3 is 15 residues long. A word on this clone: The target antigen is unknown.

Researchers ran the PCR with 60 Vbeta and 13 Jbeta primers. Profiled with immunoSEQ multiplex PCR; TCRdb holds only in-frame clones, not every one. The repertoire includes roughly 100,000 clones, around 82% of them detected once, and about 5% sits in the top ten. The rearrangement links TRBV18 to TRBJ1-5; a weak D match, TRBD1 (6 bases). Sequencing was carried out using PBMCs. The clonotype comes from a middle-aged man in good health and CMV-seropositive. CDR3 loop: CASSPPGAGDQPQHF. For the CDR3, the DNA is TGTGCCAGCTCACCACCGGGGGCAGGGGATCAGCCCCAGCATTTT.